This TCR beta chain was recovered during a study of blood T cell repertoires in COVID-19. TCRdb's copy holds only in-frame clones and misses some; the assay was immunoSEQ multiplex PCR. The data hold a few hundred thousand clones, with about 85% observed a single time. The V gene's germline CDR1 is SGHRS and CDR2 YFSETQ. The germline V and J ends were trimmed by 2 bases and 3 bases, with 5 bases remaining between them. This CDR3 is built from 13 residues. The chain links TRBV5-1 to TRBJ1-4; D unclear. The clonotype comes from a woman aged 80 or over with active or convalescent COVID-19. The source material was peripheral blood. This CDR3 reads CASSLSANEKLFF. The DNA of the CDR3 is TGCGCCAGCAGCTTATCTGCTAATGAAAAACTGTTTTTT.